The rows below give T cell receptor beta chains drawn from one sample of a study of blood T cell repertoires in COVID-19. TCRdb's table, derived via immunoSEQ multiplex PCR, lists solely in-frame clones and lacks some. This table holds some 350,000 clones, around 90% found once. Sequenced sample: PBMCs or T cells enriched from blood (not recorded which). Receptor source: a man aged 25-40 years who had recovered from COVID-19. Each CDR3 is given with its conserved first and last residue. The D gene is left open where the match is weak. For some rows the clone size is stated as once, few or many, or as a class when expanded; others skip it.

J gene	V gene	D gene	clone size	CDR3 DNA	CDR3 protein
TRBJ1-1	TRBV28	.	.	TGTGCCAGCAGTTTCATGGGGGGGGCCACTGAAGCTTTCTTT	CASSFMGGATEAFF
TRBJ2-1	TRBV7-3	.	once	TGTGCCAGCAGCTTGTCGCCGGGGGTCTCCTACAATGAGCAGTTCTTC	CASSLSPGVSYNEQFF
TRBJ1-4	TRBV28	.	once	TGTGCCAGCAGGACAGCGATGGGGGAAAAACTGTTTTTT	CASRTAMGEKLFF
TRBJ1-4	TRBV5-4	.	.	TGTGCCAGCAGCCCCCGTCCGGAGGAGAAGGGTGAAAAACTGTTTTTT	CASSPRPEEKGEKLFF
TRBJ2-3	TRBV2	.	.	TGTGCCACTCAGGGGGGACCAGATACGCAGTATTTT	CATQGGPDTQYF
TRBJ2-1	TRBV7-9	TRBD2	.	TGTGCCAGCAGCTTAGTTCTAGCGGGGCGGAATGAGCAGTTCTTC	CASSLVLAGRNEQFF
TRBJ1-5	TRBV2	.	.	TGTGCCAGCAGACCCGAGGTTTTTAGCAATCAGCCCCAGCATTTT	CASRPEVFSNQPQHF
TRBJ1-3	TRBV10-3	.	.	TGTGCCATCAGCCCTCAGGGGAAAGGATTAGGAAACACCATATATTTT	CAISPQGKGLGNTIYF
TRBJ1-1	TRBV18	TRBD1	once	TGTGCCAGCTCACCATCGGAGGGGGCGGGAGCTTTCTTT	CASSPSEGAGAFF
TRBJ2-3	TRBV7-3	TRBD1	.	TGTGCCAGCAGCTTACGAGGGGGCCTAGGAGATACGCAGTATTTT	CASSLRGGLGDTQYF
TRBJ2-3	TRBV6-4	.	.	TGTGCCAGCAGTACGCAGGGCGGCGGCACAGATACGCAGTATTTT	CASSTQGGGTDTQYF
TRBJ1-4	TRBV27	.	.	TGTGCCAGCAGTTTATCCCAGTTCGAAAAACTGTTTTTT	CASSLSQFEKLFF
TRBJ1-4	TRBV10-2	TRBD1	few	TGCGCCAGCAGTGAAGGGGGCGCGACTAATGAAAAACTGTTTTTT	CASSEGGATNEKLFF
TRBJ1-1	TRBV2	TRBD1	.	TGTGCCAGCAGCGTAACCTCGACAGGGCGGGTGGCAGCTTTCTTT	CASSVTSTGRVAAFF
TRBJ2-2	TRBV5-8	TRBD1	.	TGTGCCAGCAGCTTGCCCCGGGACAGGTACACCGGGGAGCTGTTTTTT	CASSLPRDRYTGELFF
TRBJ2-1	TRBV5-6	.	few	TGTGCCAGCAGCCCCCTAGAAAGAGGGCCCCTCTCCTACAATGAGCAGTTCTTC	CASSPLERGPLSYNEQFF
TRBJ2-7	TRBV28	TRBD2	.	TGTGCCAGCAGTTCCCTCATAGCGGGGGCCTCCTACGAGCAGTACTTC	CASSSLIAGASYEQYF
TRBJ2-2	TRBV19	TRBD1	.	TGTGCCAGTAGTATAGGGACAGGGGGCAACGGGGAGCTGTTTTTT	CASSIGTGGNGELFF
TRBJ2-1	TRBV19	.	.	TGTGCCAGTAGTTACGGACAGTACAATGAGCAGTTCTTC	CASSYGQYNEQFF
TRBJ1-3	TRBV30	.	.	TGTGCCTGGACAGGGGATTTTGGAAACACCATATATTTT	CAWTGDFGNTIYF
TRBJ2-3	TRBV7-9	TRBD2	.	TGTGCCAGCAGCACGACCGGGACTAGCGGGGGTGCGCAGTATTTT	CASSTTGTSGGAQYF
TRBJ1-1	TRBV5-1	TRBD1	.	TGCGCCAGCAGCTTACAGGGGGTTGAGACTGAAGCTTTCTTT	CASSLQGVETEAFF
TRBJ1-4	TRBV18	TRBD1	.	TGTGCCAGCTACCTCATACGACAGGGTGTTAATGAAAAACTGTTTTTT	CASYLIRQGVNEKLFF
TRBJ1-1	TRBV6-5	.	.	TGTGCCAGCAGTTACTCGAATCGGGGGGACACTGAAGCTTTCTTT	CASSYSNRGDTEAFF
TRBJ2-1	TRBV7-2	TRBD2	.	TGTGCCAGCAGCTTAGTTGGTAGCGGGGGTTACAATGAGCAGTTCTTC	CASSLVGSGGYNEQFF
TRBJ1-2	TRBV9	TRBD1	.	TGTGCCAGCAGCCCCTCGGGACAGGGCGTCTATGGCTACACCTTC	CASSPSGQGVYGYTF
TRBJ2-7	TRBV18	.	.	TGTGCCAGCTCACCAGATAGCCGAAAAGTCTACGAGCAGTACTTC	CASSPDSRKVYEQYF
TRBJ1-1	TRBV3-1/TRBV3-2	.	.	TGTGCCAGCAGCCAAGTCGGCCAGGGCGGCACTGAAGCTTTCTTT	CASSQVGQGGTEAFF
TRBJ2-7	TRBV28	TRBD1	.	TGTGCCAGCAGTTTGACAGGGACCTACGAGCAGTACTTC	CASSLTGTYEQYF
TRBJ1-5	TRBV6-1	.	.	TGTGCCAGCAGTGAAGATGGTTTGGTATACAGGTACGGAGTGGGCAATCAGCCCCAGCATTTT	CASSEDGLVYRYGVGNQPQHF
TRBJ2-2	TRBV7-5	.	once	TGTGTCAGAAGCTTAAATTGCATACAGGGGGCAACCGGGGAGCTGTTTTTT	CVRSLNCIQGATGELFF
TRBJ2-7	TRBV2	.	.	TGTGCCAGCAGGGACACGGTACACCGATACGAGCAGTACTTC	CASRDTVHRYEQYF
TRBJ2-7	TRBV7-9	TRBD1	once	TGTGCCAGCAGCCCACGATGGACAGGGTCCCACGAGCAGTACTTC	CASSPRWTGSHEQYF
TRBJ1-5	TRBV7-8	TRBD1	.	TGTGCCAGCAGCCTCCGGGACAGGGTGACGGGCCAGCCCCAGCATTTT	CASSLRDRVTGQPQHF
TRBJ2-1	TRBV10-3	TRBD2	.	TGTGCCATCAGTGCGGGACTAGCGGGGGGGAATGAGCAGTTCTTC	CAISAGLAGGNEQFF
TRBJ1-2	TRBV5-4	TRBD1	.	TGTGCCAGCAGCGCGGGACAGCTCTATGGCTACACCTTC	CASSAGQLYGYTF
TRBJ1-2	TRBV19	.	.	TGTGCCAGTACAGACAGGACCTATGGCTACACCTTC	CASTDRTYGYTF
TRBJ2-5	TRBV5-1	.	once	TGCGCCAGCAGCCCGGAGGGGTGGGGAGAGACCCAGTACTTC	CASSPEGWGETQYF
TRBJ2-5	TRBV18	.	.	TGTGCCAGCTCACCAGAGGATGCCTCGGAGACCCAGTACTTC	CASSPEDASETQYF
TRBJ2-7	TRBV4-2	.	.	TGTGCCAGCAGCCAAGAGGGAGACCGCGAGCAGTACTTC	CASSQEGDREQYF
TRBJ2-3	TRBV29-1	TRBD2	few	TGCAGCGTTGAAGATCTGGGACTAGCAAGAGATACGCAGTATTTT	CSVEDLGLARDTQYF
TRBJ1-2	TRBV28	TRBD1	.	TGTGCCAGCCAGGGACAGGGCCCTCTTTATGGCTACACCTTC	CASQGQGPLYGYTF
TRBJ1-1	TRBV6-1	.	.	TGTGCCAGCAGTGAGGCCCCCAGCACTGAAGCTTTCTTT	CASSEAPSTEAFF
TRBJ2-5	TRBV28	.	.	TGTGCCAGCCTCGAGGGGGGGTGGGAGACCCAGTACTTC	CASLEGGWETQYF
TRBJ2-7	TRBV30	.	.	TGTGCCTGGAGTGTACGCCCAGGGGACGAGCAGTACTTC	CAWSVRPGDEQYF
TRBJ2-3	TRBV11-2	TRBD2	.	TGTGCCAGCAGCCTTATCGGGGGGGCTCCAGATACGCAGTATTTT	CASSLIGGAPDTQYF
TRBJ1-4	TRBV11-2	.	.	TGTGCCACCCCACTGAGAGGGGCCGGGGGTGAAAAACTGTTTTTT	CATPLRGAGGEKLFF
TRBJ2-7	TRBV28	TRBD2	once	TGTGCCAGCAGTAACCCTAGCGGGGGGGCCAGTGAGCAGTACTTC	CASSNPSGGASEQYF
TRBJ1-2	TRBV4-2	TRBD1	.	TGTGCCAGCAGCCAAGCCACTCCCACCGAAGACAGGGCCTATGGCTACACCTTC	CASSQATPTEDRAYGYTF
TRBJ1-1	TRBV28	TRBD1	.	TGTGCCAGCAGTCCACCGGGACAGGGGAACACTGAAGCTTTCTTT	CASSPPGQGNTEAFF
TRBJ2-7	TRBV11-2	TRBD1	few	TGTGCCAGCAGCTTGACAGGGACCTCCTACGAGCAGTACTTC	CASSLTGTSYEQYF
TRBJ2-1	TRBV7-2	TRBD2	.	TGTGCCAGCAGCTTAGGATTTTGGACTAGCGGTTCTGACAATGAGCAGTTCTTC	CASSLGFWTSGSDNEQFF
TRBJ2-4	TRBV19	.	.	TGTGCCAGTAGTATCCCCGGAAACATTCAGTACTTC	CASSIPGNIQYF
TRBJ1-1	TRBV7-9	.	.	TGTGCCAGCAGCCCCGACAGGTCAGGGGAAGCTTTCTTT	CASSPDRSGEAFF
TRBJ1-4	TRBV2	TRBD1	.	TGTGCCACGTCGGGACAGGGAGGAGAAAAACTGTTTTTT	CATSGQGGEKLFF
TRBJ2-7	TRBV3-1/TRBV3-2	.	few	TGTGCCAGCAGCCAAGTTCCGGGTTTCGCCGAGCAGTACTTC	CASSQVPGFAEQYF
TRBJ2-7	TRBV29-1	TRBD1	.	TGCAGCTCAAAGATTGGGACAGGGGCCTCCTACGAGCAGTACTTC	CSSKIGTGASYEQYF
TRBJ2-1	TRBV9	TRBD1	.	TGTGCCAGCAGCGTAGAAGGGACAGGGTACAATGAGCAGTTCTTC	CASSVEGTGYNEQFF
TRBJ1-5	TRBV24-1	TRBD1	few	TGTGCCACCAGTCCCACCCCGGGACAGGGAAGCAATCAGCCCCAGCATTTT	CATSPTPGQGSNQPQHF
TRBJ1-6	TRBV2	.	.	TGTGCCAGCACTCCCTCATCAGAAGCCTATAATTCACCCCTCCACTTT	CASTPSSEAYNSPLHF